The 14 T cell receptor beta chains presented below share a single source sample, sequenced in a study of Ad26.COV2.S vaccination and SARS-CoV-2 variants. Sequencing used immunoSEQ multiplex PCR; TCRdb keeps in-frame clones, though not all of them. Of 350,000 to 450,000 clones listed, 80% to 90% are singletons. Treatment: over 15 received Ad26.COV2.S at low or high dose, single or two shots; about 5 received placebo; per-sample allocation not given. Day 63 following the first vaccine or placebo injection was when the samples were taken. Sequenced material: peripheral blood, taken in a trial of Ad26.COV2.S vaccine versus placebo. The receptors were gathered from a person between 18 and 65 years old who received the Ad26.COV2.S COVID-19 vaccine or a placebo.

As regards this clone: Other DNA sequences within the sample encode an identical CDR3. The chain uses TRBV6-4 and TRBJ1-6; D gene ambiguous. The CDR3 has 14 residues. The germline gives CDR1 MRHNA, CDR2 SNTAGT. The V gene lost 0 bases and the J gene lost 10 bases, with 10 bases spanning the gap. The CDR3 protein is CASSDSGGNSPLHF. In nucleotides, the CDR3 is TGTGCCAGCAGTGACTCAGGAGGGAACTCACCCCTCCACTTT.

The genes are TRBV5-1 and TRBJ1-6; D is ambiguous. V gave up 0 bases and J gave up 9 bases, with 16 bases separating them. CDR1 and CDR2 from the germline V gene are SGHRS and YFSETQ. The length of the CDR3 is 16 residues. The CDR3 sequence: CASSLGGFGKSSPLHF. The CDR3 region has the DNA TGCGCCAGCAGCTTGGGAGGGTTTGGGAAGAGTTCACCCCTCCACTTT.

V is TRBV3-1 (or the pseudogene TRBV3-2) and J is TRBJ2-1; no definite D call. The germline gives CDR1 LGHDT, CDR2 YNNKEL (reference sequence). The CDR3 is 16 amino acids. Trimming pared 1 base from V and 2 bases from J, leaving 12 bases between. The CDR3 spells CASSQGPSTTYNEQFF. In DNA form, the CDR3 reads TGTGCCAGCAGCCAAGGGCCGTCTACCACCTACAATGAGCAGTTCTTC.

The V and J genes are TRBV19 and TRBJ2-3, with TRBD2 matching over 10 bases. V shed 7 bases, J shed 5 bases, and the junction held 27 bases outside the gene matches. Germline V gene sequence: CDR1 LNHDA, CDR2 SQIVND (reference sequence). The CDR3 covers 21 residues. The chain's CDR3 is CASNSRGIPSGSKGSGDTQYF. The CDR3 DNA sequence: TGTGCCAGTAACAGTAGAGGGATCCCTAGCGGGAGTAAGGGATCGGGAGATACGCAGTATTTT. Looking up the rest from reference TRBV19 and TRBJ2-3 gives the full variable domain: DGGITQSPKYLFRKEGQNVTLSCEQNLNHDAMYWYRQDPGQGLRLIYYSQIVNDFQKGDIAEGYSVSREKKESFPLTVTSAQKNPTAFYLCASNSRGIPSGSKGSGDTQYFGPGTRLTVL.

CDR3 residues: CASSVTANTEAFF. DNA for the CDR3: TGTGCCAGCAGCGTGACAGCGAACACTGAAGCTTTCTTT. The chain uses TRBV2 and TRBJ1-1, with D possibly matching TRBD1 (5 bases). The CDR3 loop spans 13 amino acids. V was pared by 6 bases and J by 1 base, with 9 bases between. Germline V lookup: CDR1 SNHLY, CDR2 FYNNEI.

The CDR3 here is CASSSKTDRAYGYTF. For the CDR3, the DNA is TGTGCCAGCAGTTCCAAAACCGACAGGGCCTATGGCTACACCTTC. This rearrangement joins TRBV6-5 to TRBJ1-2; TRBD1 aligns across 7 bases. The trim removed 4 bases at V and 4 bases at J, leaving 9 bases unmatched. Germline CDR1 MNHEY, CDR2 SVGAGI. This CDR3 spans 15 amino acids.

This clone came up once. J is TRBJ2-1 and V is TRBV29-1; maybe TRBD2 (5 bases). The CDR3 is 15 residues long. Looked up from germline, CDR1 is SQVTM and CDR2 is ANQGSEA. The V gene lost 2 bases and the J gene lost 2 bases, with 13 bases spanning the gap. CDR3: CSVEWMGEPYNEQFF. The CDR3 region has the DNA TGCAGCGTTGAATGGATGGGAGAACCCTACAATGAGCAGTTCTTC.

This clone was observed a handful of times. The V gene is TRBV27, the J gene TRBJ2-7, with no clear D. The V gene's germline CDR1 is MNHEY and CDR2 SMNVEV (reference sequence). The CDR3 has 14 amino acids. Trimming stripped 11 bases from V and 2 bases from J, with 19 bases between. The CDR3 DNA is TGTGCCTCATGGGCCCAGTCCAACCCCTACGAGCAGTACTTC. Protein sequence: CASWAQSNPYEQYF.

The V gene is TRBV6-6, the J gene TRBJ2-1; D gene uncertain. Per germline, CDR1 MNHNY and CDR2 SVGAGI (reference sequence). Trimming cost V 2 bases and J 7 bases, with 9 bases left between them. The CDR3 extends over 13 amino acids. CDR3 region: CASSYMPRNEQFF. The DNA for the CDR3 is TGTGCCAGCAGTTACATGCCCCGTAATGAGCAGTTCTTC.

The CDR3 DNA sequence: TGTGCCAGCAGCTTGTTGAACACTGAAGCTTTCTTT. This codes for CASSLLNTEAFF. The V and J genes are TRBV5-6 and TRBJ1-1; D is ambiguous. V was trimmed by 1 base and J by 0 bases, leaving 1 base between them. Germline V gene lookup returns CDR1 SGHDT and CDR2 YYEEEE. This CDR3 is 12 amino acids long.

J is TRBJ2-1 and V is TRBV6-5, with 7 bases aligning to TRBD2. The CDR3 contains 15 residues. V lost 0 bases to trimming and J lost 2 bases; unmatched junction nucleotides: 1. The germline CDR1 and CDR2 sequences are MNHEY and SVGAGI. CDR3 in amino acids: CASSYSGGTYNEQFF. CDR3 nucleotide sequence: TGTGCCAGCAGTTACTCGGGGGGGACCTACAATGAGCAGTTCTTC.

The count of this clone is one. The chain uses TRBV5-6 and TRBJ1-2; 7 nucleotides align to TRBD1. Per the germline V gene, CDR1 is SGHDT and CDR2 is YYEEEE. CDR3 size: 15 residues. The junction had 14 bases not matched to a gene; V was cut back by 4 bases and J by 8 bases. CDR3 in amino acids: CASSALLEGGWGYTF. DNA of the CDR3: TGTGCCAGCAGCGCCCTTCTCGAAGGGGGCTGGGGCTACACCTTC.

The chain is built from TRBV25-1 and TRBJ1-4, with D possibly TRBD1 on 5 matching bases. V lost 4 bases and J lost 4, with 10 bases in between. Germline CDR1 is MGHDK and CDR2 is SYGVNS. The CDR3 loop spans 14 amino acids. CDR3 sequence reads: CASSATVNNEKLFF. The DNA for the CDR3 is TGTGCCAGCAGTGCGACAGTGAATAATGAAAAACTGTTTTTT. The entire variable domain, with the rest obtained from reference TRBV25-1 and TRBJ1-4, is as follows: EADIYQTPRYLVIGTGKKITLECSQTMGHDKMYWYQQDPGMELHLIHYSYGVNSTEKGDLSSESTVSRIRTEHFPLTLESARPSHTSQYLCASSATVNNEKLFFGSGTQLSVL.

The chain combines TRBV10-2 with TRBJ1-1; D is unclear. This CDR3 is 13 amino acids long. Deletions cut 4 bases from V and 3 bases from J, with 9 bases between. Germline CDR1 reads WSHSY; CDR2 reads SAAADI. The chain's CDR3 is CASSVVWDTEAFF. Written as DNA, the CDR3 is TGCGCCAGCAGTGTAGTCTGGGACACTGAAGCTTTCTTT.